This T cell receptor (beta chain) is drawn from a study of T cell responses to AZD1222 COVID-19 vaccine. Regarding the study as a whole: Donors were chiefly white British, with a greater number of females, and clonal diversity was perhaps underestimated.

A remark on this clone: The antigen is unknown.

Method: immunoSEQ multiplex PCR; TCRdb's copy keeps in-frame clones and lacks some. Of around 130,000 clones listed, approximately 92% are singletons. The sample in question was peripheral blood, obtained 28 days after the second AZD1222 dose. The clonotype originates from an adult who received the AZD1222 COVID-19 vaccine.

Written as DNA, the CDR3 is TGCGCCAGCAGCTTGGTTAGTCTGTCGGCCTCCTACAATGAGCAGTTCTTC. Translation gives CASSLVSLSASYNEQFF. The chain employs TRBV5-1 and TRBJ2-1, with D unresolved. The CDR3 loop spans 17 amino acids. The germline gives CDR1 SGHRS, CDR2 YFSETQ. The V end was cut by 0 bases, the J end by 0 bases, with 13 bases between.